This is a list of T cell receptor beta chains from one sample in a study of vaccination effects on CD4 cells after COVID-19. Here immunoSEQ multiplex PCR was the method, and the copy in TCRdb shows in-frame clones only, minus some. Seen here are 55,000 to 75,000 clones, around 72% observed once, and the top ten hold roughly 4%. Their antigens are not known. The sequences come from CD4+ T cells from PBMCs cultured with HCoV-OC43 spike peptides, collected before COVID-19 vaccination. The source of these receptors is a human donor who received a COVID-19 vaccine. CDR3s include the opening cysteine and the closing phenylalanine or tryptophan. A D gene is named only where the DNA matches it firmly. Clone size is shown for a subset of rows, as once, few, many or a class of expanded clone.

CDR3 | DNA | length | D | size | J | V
CAAPLFFPGTGALETQYF | TGTGCCGCCCCCCTCTTTTTCCCCGGGACAGGGGCCTTGGAGACCCAGTACTTC | 18 | TRBD1 | . | TRBJ2-5 | TRBV15
CASSLEGHGKYGYTF | TGCGCCAGCAGCTTGGAGGGACACGGGAAGTATGGCTACACCTTC | 15 | . | once | TRBJ1-2 | TRBV5-1
CASSDKGVHGYTF | TGTGCCAGCAGTGATAAAGGGGTACATGGCTACACCTTC | 13 | . | . | TRBJ1-2 | TRBV2
CASSDLPTSNYGYTF | TGCGCCAGCAGTGATCTTCCGACATCTAACTATGGCTACACCTTC | 15 | . | . | TRBJ1-2 | TRBV10-2
CASSLLQGSQGYTF | TGTGCCAGCAGCTTGTTACAGGGGTCGCAGGGCTACACCTTC | 14 | TRBD1 | . | TRBJ1-2 | TRBV7-8
CATCIGGNTEAFF | TGTGCCACCTGTATCGGGGGGAACACTGAAGCTTTCTTT | 13 | . | few | TRBJ1-1 | TRBV15
CASHLAGAGNEQFF | TGTGCCAGCCATCTAGCGGGGGCGGGCAATGAGCAGTTCTTC | 14 | TRBD2 | . | TRBJ2-1 | TRBV14
CAISDRGADTQYF | TGTGCCATCAGTGACAGGGGTGCAGATACGCAGTATTTT | 13 | . | . | TRBJ2-3 | TRBV10-3
CASSEGFTGGARTYYGYTF | TGTGCCAGCAGTGAAGGGTTTACGGGGGGCGCCAGGACCTACTATGGCTACACCTTC | 19 | . | . | TRBJ1-2 | TRBV6-1
CASSPRTPQETQYF | TGTGCCAGCAGCCCCCGGACACCCCAAGAGACCCAGTACTTC | 14 | . | . | TRBJ2-5 | TRBV7-9
CASSGISGYQETQYF | TGCGCCAGCAGCGGAATATCAGGGTACCAAGAGACCCAGTACTTC | 15 | . | . | TRBJ2-5 | TRBV5-1
CSVGRTNEKLFF | TGCAGCGTTGGGAGAACTAATGAAAAACTGTTTTTT | 12 | . | . | TRBJ1-4 | TRBV29-1
CASRLRTGTENTEAFF | TGTGCCAGCAGGCTTAGGACCGGGACGGAGAACACTGAAGCTTTCTTT | 16 | . | . | TRBJ1-1 | TRBV7-2
CASSFLQGAHEKLFF | TGTGCCAGCAGCTTCCTCCAGGGGGCTCATGAAAAACTGTTTTTT | 15 | TRBD1 | . | TRBJ1-4 | TRBV11-2
CATSGGSDTQYF | TGTGCCACCAGCGGGGGGTCAGATACGCAGTATTTT | 12 | TRBD2 | . | TRBJ2-3 | TRBV10-3
CASTRIYGGELFF | TGTGCCAGCACCCGAATTTATGGTGGGGAGCTGTTTTTT | 13 | . | . | TRBJ2-2 | TRBV7-3
CASSTDGQGKNEQFF | TGTGCCAGCAGTACTGACGGACAGGGAAAGAATGAGCAGTTCTTC | 15 | TRBD1 | . | TRBJ2-1 | TRBV6-5
CASRLLLMNTEAFF | TGTGCCAGCAGACTGCTACTTATGAACACTGAAGCTTTCTTT | 14 | . | . | TRBJ1-1 | TRBV7-2
CASSQDPRDREGFYGYTF | TGCGCCAGCAGCCAAGACCCCCGGGACCGGGAAGGTTTCTATGGCTACACCTTC | 18 | . | few | TRBJ1-2 | TRBV4-1
CASSLAGPSTDTQYF | TGTGCCAGCAGTCTAGCGGGCCCAAGCACAGATACGCAGTATTTT | 15 | TRBD2 | . | TRBJ2-3 | TRBV25-1
CATSEETSGKETQYF | TGTGCCACCAGTGAGGAGACTAGCGGTAAAGAGACCCAGTACTTC | 15 | TRBD2 | . | TRBJ2-5 | TRBV24-1
CASSPWTGTRTQYF | TGCGCCAGCAGCCCCTGGACAGGCACCAGGACCCAGTACTTC | 14 | TRBD1 | . | TRBJ2-5 | TRBV4-3
CASRGQGAGANVLTF | TGTGCCAGCAGGGGACAGGGGGCTGGGGCCAACGTCCTGACTTTC | 15 | TRBD1 | . | TRBJ2-6 | TRBV27
CASSSRIGDTEAFF | TGTGCCAGCAGTTCGAGAATCGGGGACACTGAAGCTTTCTTT | 14 | . | . | TRBJ1-1 | TRBV27
CASSQKGESGDTQYF | TGTGCCAGCAGCCAAAAGGGGGAGTCCGGAGATACGCAGTATTTT | 15 | . | . | TRBJ2-3 | TRBV4-2
CASSLNSPAQTYGYTF | TGCGCCAGCAGCTTGAATTCGCCGGCTCAGACCTATGGCTACACCTTC | 16 | . | . | TRBJ1-2 | TRBV5-1
CASSEVALSSYNEQFF | TGTGCCAGCAGTGAAGTTGCGCTGAGCTCCTACAATGAGCAGTTCTTC | 16 | . | . | TRBJ2-1 | TRBV25-1
CASRKEYRTDTQYF | TGCGCCAGCAGGAAAGAGTACAGGACAGATACGCAGTATTTT | 14 | . | . | TRBJ2-3 | TRBV5-1
CASSYRDLSNEQFF | TGTGCCAGCAGCTACCGGGACCTCTCCAATGAGCAGTTCTTC | 14 | . | . | TRBJ2-1 | TRBV11-3
CASSQGGSNYGYTF | TGTGCCAGCAGTCAGGGGGGAAGTAACTATGGCTACACCTTC | 14 | TRBD1 | . | TRBJ1-2 | TRBV28
CASSPQGAGEKLFF | TGCGCCAGCAGCCCCCAGGGGGCCGGTGAAAAACTGTTTTTT | 14 | TRBD1 | . | TRBJ1-4 | TRBV5-1
CASSQDIGASNTEAFF | TGTGCCAGCAGCCAAGATATAGGTGCCAGCAACACTGAAGCTTTCTTT | 16 | . | few | TRBJ1-1 | TRBV3-1/TRBV3-2
CASRFDRGHGNEKLFF | TGCGCCAGCAGATTCGACAGGGGGCATGGTAATGAAAAACTGTTTTTT | 16 | TRBD1 | . | TRBJ1-4 | TRBV5-1
CSVSGETGNQPQHF | TGCAGCGTTTCGGGGGAGACGGGCAATCAGCCCCAGCATTTT | 14 | . | once | TRBJ1-5 | TRBV29-1
CAWSGQGRHSPLHF | TGTGCCTGGAGTGGACAGGGTAGGCATTCACCCCTCCACTTT | 14 | TRBD1 | . | TRBJ1-6 | TRBV30
CASSVTGAEDLLDTQYF | TGTGCCAGCAGCGTAACGGGGGCAGAAGACTTATTGGATACGCAGTATTTT | 17 | . | . | TRBJ2-3 | TRBV9
CAWSLDRRLYGYTF | TGTGCCTGGAGTTTGGACAGGAGGCTCTATGGCTACACCTTC | 14 | TRBD1 | few | TRBJ1-2 | TRBV30
CASSSAGDTQYF | TGTGCCAGCTCATCAGCGGGGGATACGCAGTATTTT | 12 | TRBD2 | . | TRBJ2-3 | TRBV18